This T cell receptor beta chain was recorded in a study of CD4 T cells in relation to SARS-CoV-2 and coronaviruses. Study background: ViraFEST: roughly 10-day antigen culture of PBMCs, then TCR beta CDR3 sequencing.

This table comes from immunoSEQ multiplex PCR, and its TCRdb copy is limited to in-frame clones, with some not included. The table has 20,000 to 25,000 clones, roughly 79% seen once. Deletions cut 10 bases from V and 2 bases from J, with 18 bases between. Germline loops: CDR1 MNHNY, CDR2 SVGAGI (reference sequence). The CDR3 is made up of 15 amino acids. CD4+ T cells from unexposed donors were obtained before the COVID-19 pandemic (2011-2018). CD4+ T cells were isolated from the cells after more than 8 days of culture. Testing used SARS-CoV-2 S/N and four cold-coronavirus spikes on unexposed-donor CD4+ T cells, cells permitting. Half the medium was replaced with IL-2 medium on days 3 and 7. In regard to this clone: No antigen is known for it.

The V and J genes are TRBV6-6 and TRBJ2-1; D is perhaps TRBD2 (5 bases). The sequencing input was CD4+ T cells from PBMCs, cultured in vitro. This TCR was recovered from a human donor in good health. CDR3 sequence: CATHTSASTYNEQFF. The CDR3 bases are TGTGCCACCCATACCTCGGCTAGCACCTACAATGAGCAGTTCTTC.